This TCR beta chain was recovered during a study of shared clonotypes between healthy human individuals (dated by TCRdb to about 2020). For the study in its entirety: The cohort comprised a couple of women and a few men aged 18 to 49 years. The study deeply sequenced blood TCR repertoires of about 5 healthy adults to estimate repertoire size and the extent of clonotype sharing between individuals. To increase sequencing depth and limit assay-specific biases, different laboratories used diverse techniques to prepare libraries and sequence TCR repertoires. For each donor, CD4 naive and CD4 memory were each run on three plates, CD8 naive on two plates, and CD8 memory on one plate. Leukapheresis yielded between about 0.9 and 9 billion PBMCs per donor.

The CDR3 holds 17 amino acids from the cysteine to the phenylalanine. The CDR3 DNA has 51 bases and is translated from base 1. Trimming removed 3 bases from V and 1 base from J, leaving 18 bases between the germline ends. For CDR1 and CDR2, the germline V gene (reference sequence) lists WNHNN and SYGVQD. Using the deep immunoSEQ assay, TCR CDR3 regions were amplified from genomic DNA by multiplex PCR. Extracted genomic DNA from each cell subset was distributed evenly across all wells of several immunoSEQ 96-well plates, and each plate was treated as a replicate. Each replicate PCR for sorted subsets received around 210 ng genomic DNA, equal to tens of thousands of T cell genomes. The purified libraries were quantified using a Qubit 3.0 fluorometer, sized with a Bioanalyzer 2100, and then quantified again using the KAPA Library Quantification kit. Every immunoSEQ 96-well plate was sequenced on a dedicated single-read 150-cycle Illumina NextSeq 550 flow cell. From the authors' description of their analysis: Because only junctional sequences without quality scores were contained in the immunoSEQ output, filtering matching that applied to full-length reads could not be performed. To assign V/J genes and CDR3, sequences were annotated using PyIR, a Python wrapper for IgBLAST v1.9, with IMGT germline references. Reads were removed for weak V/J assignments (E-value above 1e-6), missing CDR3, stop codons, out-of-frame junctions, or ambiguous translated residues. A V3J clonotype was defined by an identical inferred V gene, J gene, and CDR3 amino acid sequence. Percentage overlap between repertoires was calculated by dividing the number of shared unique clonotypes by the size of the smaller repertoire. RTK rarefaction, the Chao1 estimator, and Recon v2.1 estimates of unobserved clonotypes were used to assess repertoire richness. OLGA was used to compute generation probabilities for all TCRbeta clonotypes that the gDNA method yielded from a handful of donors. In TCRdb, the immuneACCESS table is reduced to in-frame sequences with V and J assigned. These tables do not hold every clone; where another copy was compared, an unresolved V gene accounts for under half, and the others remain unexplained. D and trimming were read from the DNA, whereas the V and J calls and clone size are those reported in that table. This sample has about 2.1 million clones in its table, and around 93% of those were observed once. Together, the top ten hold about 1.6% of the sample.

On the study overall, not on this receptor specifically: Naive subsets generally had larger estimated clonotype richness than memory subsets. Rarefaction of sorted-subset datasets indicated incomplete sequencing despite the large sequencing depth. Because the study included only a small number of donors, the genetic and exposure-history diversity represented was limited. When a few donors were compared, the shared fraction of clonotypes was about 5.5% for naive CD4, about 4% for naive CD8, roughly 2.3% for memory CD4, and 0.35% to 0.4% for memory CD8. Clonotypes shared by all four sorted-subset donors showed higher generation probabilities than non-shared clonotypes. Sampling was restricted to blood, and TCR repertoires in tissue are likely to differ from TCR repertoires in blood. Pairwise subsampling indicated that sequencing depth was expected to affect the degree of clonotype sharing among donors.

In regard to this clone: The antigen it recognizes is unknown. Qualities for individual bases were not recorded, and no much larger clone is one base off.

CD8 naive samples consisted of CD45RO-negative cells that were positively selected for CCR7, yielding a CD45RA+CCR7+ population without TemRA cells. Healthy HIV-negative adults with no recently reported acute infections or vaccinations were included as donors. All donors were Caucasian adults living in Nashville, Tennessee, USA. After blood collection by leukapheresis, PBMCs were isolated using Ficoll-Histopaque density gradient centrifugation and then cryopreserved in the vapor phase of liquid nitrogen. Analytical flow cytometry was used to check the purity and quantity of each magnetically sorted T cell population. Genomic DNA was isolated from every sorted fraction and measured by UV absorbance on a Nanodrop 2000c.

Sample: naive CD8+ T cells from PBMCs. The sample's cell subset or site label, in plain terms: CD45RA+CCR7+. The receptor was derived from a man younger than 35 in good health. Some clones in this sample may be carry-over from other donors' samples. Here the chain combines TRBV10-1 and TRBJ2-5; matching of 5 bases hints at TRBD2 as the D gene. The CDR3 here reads CASSDSRIGGTQETQYF. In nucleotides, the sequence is TGCGCCAGCAGTGATAGCAGGATAGGAGGAACCCAAGAGACCCAGTACTTC.